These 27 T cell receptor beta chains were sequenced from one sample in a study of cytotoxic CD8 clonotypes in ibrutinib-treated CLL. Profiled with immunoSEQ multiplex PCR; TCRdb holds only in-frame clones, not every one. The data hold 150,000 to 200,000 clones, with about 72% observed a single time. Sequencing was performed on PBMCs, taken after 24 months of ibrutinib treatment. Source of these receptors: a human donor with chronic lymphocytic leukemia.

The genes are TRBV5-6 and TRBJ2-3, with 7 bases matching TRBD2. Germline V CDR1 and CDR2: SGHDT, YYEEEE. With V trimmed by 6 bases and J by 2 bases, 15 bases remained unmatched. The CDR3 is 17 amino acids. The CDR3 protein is CASTPWVASGYTDTQYF. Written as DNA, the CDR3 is TGTGCCAGCACCCCCTGGGTGGCTAGCGGTTACACAGATACGCAGTATTTT.

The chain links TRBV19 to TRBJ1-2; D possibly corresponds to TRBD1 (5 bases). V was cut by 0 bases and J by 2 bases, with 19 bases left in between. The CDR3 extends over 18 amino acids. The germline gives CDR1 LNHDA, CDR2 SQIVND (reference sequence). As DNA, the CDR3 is TGTGCCAGTAGTATAGATCCATACAGGAGGCTAATCAACTATGGCTACACCTTC. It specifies CASSIDPYRRLINYGYTF.

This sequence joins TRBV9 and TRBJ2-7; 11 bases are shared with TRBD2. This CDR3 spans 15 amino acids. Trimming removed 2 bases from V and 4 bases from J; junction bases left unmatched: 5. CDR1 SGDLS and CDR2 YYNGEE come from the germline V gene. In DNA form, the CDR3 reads TGTGCCAGCAGCGTTGGACTAGCGGGTCCTTACGAGCAGTACTTC. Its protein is CASSVGLAGPYEQYF.

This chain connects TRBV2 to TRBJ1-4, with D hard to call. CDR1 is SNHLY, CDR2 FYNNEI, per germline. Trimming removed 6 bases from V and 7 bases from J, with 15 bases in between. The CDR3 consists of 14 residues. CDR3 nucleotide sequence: TGTGCCAGCAGCGGACGCGGCCGGGTTGAAAAACTGTTTTTT. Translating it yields CASSGRGRVEKLFF.

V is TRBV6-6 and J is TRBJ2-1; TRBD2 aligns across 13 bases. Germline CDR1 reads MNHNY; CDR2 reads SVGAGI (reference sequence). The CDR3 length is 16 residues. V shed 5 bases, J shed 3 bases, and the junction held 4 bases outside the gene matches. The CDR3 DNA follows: TGTGCCAGCAGTCTACTAGCGGGAGGGGGCTACAATGAGCAGTTCTTC. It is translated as CASSLLAGGGYNEQFF.

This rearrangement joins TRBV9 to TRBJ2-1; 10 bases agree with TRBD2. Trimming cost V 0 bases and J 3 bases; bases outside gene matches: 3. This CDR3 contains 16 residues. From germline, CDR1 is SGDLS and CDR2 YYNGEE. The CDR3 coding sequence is TGTGCCAGCAGCGTAGCACTAGCGGGAATCTACAATGAGCAGTTCTTC. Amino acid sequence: CASSVALAGIYNEQFF.

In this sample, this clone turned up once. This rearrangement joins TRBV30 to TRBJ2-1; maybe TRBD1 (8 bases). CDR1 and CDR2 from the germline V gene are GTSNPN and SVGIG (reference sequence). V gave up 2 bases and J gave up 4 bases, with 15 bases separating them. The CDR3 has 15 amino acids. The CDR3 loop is CAWSTGQGLYNEQFF. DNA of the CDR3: TGTGCCTGGAGTACCGGACAGGGACTATACAATGAGCAGTTCTTC.

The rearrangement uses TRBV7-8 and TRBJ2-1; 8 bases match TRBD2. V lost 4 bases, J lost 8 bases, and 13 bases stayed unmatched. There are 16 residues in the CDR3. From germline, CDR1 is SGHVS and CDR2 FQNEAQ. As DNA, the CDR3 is TGTGCCAGCAGCTCATACCACAGACGGGGGGGGGATGAGCAGTTCTTC. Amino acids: CASSSYHRRGGDEQFF.

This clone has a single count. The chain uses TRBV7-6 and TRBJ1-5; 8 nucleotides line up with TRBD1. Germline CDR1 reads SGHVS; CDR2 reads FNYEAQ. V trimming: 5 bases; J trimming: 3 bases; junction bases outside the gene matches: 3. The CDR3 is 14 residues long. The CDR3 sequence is CASSVTGDNQPQHF. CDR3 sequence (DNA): TGTGCCAGCAGCGTGACAGGGGACAATCAGCCCCAGCATTTT.

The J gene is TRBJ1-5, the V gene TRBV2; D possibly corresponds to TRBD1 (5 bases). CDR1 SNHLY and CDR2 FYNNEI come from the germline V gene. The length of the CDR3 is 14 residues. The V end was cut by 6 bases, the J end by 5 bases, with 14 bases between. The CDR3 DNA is TGTGCCAGCAGCTTTACCCGGGACTATCAGCCCCAGCATTTT. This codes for CASSFTRDYQPQHF.

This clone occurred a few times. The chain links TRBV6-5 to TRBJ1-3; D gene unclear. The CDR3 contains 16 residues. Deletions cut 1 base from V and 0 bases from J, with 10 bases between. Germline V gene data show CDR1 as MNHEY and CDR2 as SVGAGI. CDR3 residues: CASSYLATSSGNTIYF. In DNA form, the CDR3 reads TGTGCCAGCAGTTACTTGGCAACCTCCTCTGGAAACACCATATATTTT.

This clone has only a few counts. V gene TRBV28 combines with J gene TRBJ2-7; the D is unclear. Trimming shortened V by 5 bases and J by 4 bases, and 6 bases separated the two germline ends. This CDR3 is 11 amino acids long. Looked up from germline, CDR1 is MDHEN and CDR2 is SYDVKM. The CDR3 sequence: CASSAGYEQYF. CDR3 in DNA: TGTGCCAGCAGTGCAGGATACGAGCAGTACTTC.

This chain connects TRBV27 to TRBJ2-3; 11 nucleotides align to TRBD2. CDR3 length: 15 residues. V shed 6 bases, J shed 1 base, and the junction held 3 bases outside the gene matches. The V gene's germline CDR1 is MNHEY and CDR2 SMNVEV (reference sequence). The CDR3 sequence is CASRLLAGGTDTQYF. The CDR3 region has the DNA TGTGCCAGCAGGCTACTAGCGGGAGGCACAGATACGCAGTATTTT.

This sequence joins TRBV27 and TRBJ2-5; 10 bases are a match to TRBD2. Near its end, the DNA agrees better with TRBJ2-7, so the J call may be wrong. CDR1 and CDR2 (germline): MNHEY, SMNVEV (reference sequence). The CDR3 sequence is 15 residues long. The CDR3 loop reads CASRPSGRALDEQYF. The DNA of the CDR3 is TGTGCCAGCAGACCAAGCGGGAGGGCCCTCGACGAGCAGTACTTC.

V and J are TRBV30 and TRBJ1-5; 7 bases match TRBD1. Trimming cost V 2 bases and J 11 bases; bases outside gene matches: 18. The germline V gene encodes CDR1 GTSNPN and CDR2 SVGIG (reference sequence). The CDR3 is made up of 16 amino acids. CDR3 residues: CAWSRNKTGPRGAQHF. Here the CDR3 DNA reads TGTGCCTGGAGTAGAAACAAGACAGGGCCCCGCGGTGCCCAGCATTTT.

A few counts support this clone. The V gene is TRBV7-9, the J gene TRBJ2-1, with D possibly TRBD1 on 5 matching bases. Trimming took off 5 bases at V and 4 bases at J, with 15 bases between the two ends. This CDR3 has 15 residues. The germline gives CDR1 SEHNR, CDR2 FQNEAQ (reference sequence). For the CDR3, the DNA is TGTGCCAGCAGCCCACTAATAGGGGCTTACAATGAGCAGTTCTTC. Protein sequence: CASSPLIGAYNEQFF.

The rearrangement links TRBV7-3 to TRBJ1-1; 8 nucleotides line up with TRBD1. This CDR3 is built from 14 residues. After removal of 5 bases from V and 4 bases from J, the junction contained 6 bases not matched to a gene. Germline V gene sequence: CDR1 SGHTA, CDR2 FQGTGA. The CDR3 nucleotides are TGTGCCAGCAGCCCGGACAGGGATGTCACTGAAGCTTTCTTT. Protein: CASSPDRDVTEAFF.

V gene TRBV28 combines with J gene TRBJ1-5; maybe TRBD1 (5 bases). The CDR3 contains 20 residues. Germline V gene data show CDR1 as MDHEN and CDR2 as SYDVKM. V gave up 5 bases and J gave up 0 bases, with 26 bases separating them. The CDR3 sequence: CASSPQWQGAWADSNQPQHF. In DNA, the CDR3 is TGTGCCAGCAGTCCCCAGTGGCAGGGTGCATGGGCGGATAGCAATCAGCCCCAGCATTTT.

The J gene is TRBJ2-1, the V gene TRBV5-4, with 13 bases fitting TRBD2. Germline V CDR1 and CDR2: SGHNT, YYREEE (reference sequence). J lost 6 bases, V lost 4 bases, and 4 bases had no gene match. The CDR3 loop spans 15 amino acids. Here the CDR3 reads CASSPRTSGSNEQFF. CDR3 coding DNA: TGTGCCAGCAGCCCCCGGACTAGCGGGAGCAATGAGCAGTTCTTC.

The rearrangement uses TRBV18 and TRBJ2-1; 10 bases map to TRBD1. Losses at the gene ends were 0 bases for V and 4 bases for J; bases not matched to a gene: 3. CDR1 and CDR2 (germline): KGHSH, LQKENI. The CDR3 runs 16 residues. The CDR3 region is CASSPPGTGAYNEQFF. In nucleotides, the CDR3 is TGTGCCAGCTCACCACCCGGGACAGGGGCTTACAATGAGCAGTTCTTC.

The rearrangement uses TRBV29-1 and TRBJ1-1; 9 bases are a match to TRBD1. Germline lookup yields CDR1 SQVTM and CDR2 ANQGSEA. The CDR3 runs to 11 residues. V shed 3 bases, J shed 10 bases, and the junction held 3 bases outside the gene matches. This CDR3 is CSVERTGVAFF. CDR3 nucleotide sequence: TGCAGCGTTGAGAGGACAGGGGTAGCTTTCTTT.

CDR3 nucleotide sequence: TGTGCCAGCAGCTCCGGACAGAAGGGTTATAAGCCCCAGCATTTT. It is translated as CASSSGQKGYKPQHF. The chain couples TRBV5-6 to TRBJ1-5; D perhaps matches TRBD1 (6 bases). Deletions cut 3 bases from V and 8 bases from J, with 18 bases between. CDR3 size: 15 residues. Germline values: CDR1 SGHDT, CDR2 YYEEEE. Drawing the rest from reference TRBV5-6 and TRBJ1-5, the complete variable domain is DAGVTQSPTHLIKTRGQQVTLRCSPKSGHDTVSWYQQALGQGPQFIFQYYEEEERQRGNFPDRFSGHQFPNYSSELNVNALLLGDSALYLCASSSGQKGYKPQHFGDGTRLSIL.

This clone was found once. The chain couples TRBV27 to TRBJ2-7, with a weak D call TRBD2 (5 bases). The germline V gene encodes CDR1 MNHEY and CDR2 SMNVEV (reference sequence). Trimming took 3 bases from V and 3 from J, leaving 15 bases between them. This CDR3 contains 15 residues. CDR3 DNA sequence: TGTGCCAGCAGTTTCGGGCCCAGCGGTATCTACGAGCAGTACTTC. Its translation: CASSFGPSGIYEQYF.

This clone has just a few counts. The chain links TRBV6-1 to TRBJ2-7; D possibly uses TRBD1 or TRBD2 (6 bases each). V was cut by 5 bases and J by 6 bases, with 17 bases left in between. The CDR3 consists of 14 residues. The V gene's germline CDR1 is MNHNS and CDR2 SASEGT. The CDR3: CASSTGRMGGEQYF. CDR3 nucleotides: TGTGCCAGCAGTACAGGGCGGATGGGGGGCGAGCAGTACTTC.

CDR3 bases: TGTGCCAGCAACCCCGTTGGCGGGGGAGCCGGGGAGCTGTTTTTT. Its protein is CASNPVGGGAGELFF. The chain recombines TRBV9 with TRBJ2-2; 7 bases map to TRBD2. There are 15 residues in the CDR3. The junction had 11 bases not matched to a gene; V was cut back by 6 bases and J by 6 bases. Per germline, CDR1 SGDLS and CDR2 YYNGEE. The full variable domain, its missing parts supplied by reference TRBV9 and TRBJ2-2, is DSGVTQTPKHLITATGQRVTLRCSPRSGDLSVYWYQQSLDQGLQFLIQYYNGEERAKGNILERFSAQQFPDLHSELNLSSLELGDSALYFCASNPVGGGAGELFFGEGSRLTVL.

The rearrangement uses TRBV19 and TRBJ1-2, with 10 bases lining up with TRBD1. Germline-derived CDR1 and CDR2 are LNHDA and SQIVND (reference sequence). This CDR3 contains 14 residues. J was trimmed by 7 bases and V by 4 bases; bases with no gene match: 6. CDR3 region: CASSTTGQGFGYTF. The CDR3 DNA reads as TGTGCCAGTAGTACCACGGGACAGGGGTTTGGCTACACCTTC.

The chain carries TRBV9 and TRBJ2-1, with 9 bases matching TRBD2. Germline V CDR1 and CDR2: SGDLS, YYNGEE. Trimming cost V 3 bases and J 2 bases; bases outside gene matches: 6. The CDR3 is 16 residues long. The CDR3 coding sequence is TGTGCCAGCAGCGCCCATAGCGGGGGACCCTACAATGAGCAGTTCTTC. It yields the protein CASSAHSGGPYNEQFF. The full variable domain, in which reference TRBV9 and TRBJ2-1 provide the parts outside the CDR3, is DSGVTQTPKHLITATGQRVTLRCSPRSGDLSVYWYQQSLDQGLQFLIQYYNGEERAKGNILERFSAQQFPDLHSELNLSSLELGDSALYFCASSAHSGGPYNEQFFGPGTRLTVL.